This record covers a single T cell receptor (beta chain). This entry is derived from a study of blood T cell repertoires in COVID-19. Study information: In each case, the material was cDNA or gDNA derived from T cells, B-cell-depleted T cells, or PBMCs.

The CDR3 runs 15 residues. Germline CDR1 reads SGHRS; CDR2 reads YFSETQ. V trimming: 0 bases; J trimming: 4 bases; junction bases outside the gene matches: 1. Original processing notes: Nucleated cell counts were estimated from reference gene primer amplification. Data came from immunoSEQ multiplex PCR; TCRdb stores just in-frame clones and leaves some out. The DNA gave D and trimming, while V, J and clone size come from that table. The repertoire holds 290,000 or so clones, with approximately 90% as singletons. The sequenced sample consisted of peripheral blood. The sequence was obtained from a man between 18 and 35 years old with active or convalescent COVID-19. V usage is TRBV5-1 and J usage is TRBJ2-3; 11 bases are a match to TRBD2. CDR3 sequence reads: CASSLVLAGADTQYF. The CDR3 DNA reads TGCGCCAGCAGCTTGGTACTAGCGGGGGCAGATACGCAGTATTTT.